This T cell receptor beta chain was found in a study of beta chain features in type 1 diabetes. Study information: Examined across all samples were 90 million to 130 million sorted cells. Study-wide results and limits: Naive, central memory and regulatory TCRB repertoires appeared more similar among patients than healthy donors. Among patients with Type 1 diabetes, TCRB CDR3s were moderately but significantly shorter in every one of the four CD4+ subsets. Any PCR bias toward short templates would affect both groups alike.

The ends were cut back, 3 bases at V and 7 bases at J, with 13 bases in the middle. Germline V CDR1 and CDR2: KGHSH, LQKENI. The CDR3 totals 14 residues. Sequenced material consisted of expressed TCRB transcripts (all of the isolated RNA was reverse transcribed). Profiled with immunoSEQ multiplex PCR; TCRdb holds only in-frame clones, not every one. Of 500,000 to 650,000 clones listed, around 11% were seen once; the top ten hold approximately 0.11%. This clone was seen more than once but under ten times. No antigen is known for it. Source material: naive CD4+ T cells from blood. The V call is TRBV18, the J call TRBJ2-4, with a weak D call TRBD1 (5 bases). The clonotype was recovered from a young man with type 1 diabetes. CDR3 sequence: CASSPGQGWNIQYF. In nucleotides, the CDR3 is TGTGCCAGCTCACCTGGGCAGGGCTGGAACATTCAGTACTTC. The whole variable domain, remainder taken from reference TRBV18 and TRBJ2-4, is NAGVMQNPRHLVRRRGQEARLRCSPMKGHSHVYWYRQLPEEGLKFMVYLQKENIIDESGMPKERFSAEFPKEGPSILRIQQVVRGDSAAYFCASSPGQGWNIQYFGAGTRLSVL.